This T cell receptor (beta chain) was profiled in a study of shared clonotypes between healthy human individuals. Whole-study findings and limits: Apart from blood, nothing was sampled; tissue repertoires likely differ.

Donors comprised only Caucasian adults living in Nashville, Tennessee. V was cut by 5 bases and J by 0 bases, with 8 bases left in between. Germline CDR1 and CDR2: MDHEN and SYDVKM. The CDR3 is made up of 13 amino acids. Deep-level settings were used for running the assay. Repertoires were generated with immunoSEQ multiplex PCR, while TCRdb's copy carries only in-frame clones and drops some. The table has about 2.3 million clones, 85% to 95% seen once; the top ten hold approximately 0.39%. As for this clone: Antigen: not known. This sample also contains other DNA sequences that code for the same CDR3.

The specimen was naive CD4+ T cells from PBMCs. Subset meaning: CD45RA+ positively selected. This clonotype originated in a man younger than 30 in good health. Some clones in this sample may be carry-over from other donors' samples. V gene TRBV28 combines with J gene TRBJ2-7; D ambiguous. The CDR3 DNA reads TGTGCCAGCAGTACCCCGAGCTCCTACGAGCAGTACTTC. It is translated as CASSTPSSYEQYF. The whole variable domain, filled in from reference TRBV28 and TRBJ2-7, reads DVKVTQSSRYLVKRTGEKVFLECVQDMDHENMFWYRQDPGLGLRLIYFSYDVKMKEKGDIPEGYSVSREKKERFSLILESASTNQTSMYLCASSTPSSYEQYFGPGTRLTVT.